The next 32 T cell receptor beta chains were all read from a single sample in a study of T cell responses to AZD1222 COVID-19 vaccine. Assay: immunoSEQ multiplex PCR; the TCRdb copy retains only in-frame clones and omits some. The sample lists roughly 140,000 clones, around nine tenths seen once, with around 2.8% in the top ten. Sequenced material: peripheral blood, taken on day 0 of MenACWY control vaccination. These receptors were taken from an adult in good health.

The chain combines TRBV6-6 with TRBJ1-2; 12 bases fit TRBD1. In germline, CDR1 is MNHNY, CDR2 SVGAGI (reference sequence). The trim removed 8 bases at V and 8 bases at J, leaving 9 bases unmatched. This CDR3 is 14 amino acids long. CDR3 DNA sequence: TGTGCCAGCGGCCCGGGACAGGGGGCAGGGGGCTACACCTTC. It encodes CASGPGQGAGGYTF.

This clone showed up just once. This rearrangement joins TRBV13 to TRBJ1-3; D might be TRBD1 (6 bases). This CDR3 spans 15 amino acids. V lost 4 bases and J 1 base, leaving 11 bases between the germline ends. Germline assignment: CDR1 PRHDT and CDR2 FYEKMQ (reference sequence). CDR3 DNA: TGTGCCAGCAGCTACTACAGGGATTCTGGAAACACCATATATTTT. Translated: CASSYYRDSGNTIYF.

The chain is built from TRBV7-2 and TRBJ1-6, with 8 bases that match TRBD1. Germline V gene sequence: CDR1 SGHTA, CDR2 FQGNSA. CDR3 length: 15 amino acids. V shed 5 bases, J shed 7 bases, and the junction held 7 bases outside the gene matches. CDR3 loop: CASSEGDRWNSPLHF. The CDR3 bases are TGTGCCAGCAGCGAAGGGGACAGGTGGAATTCACCCCTCCACTTT. Using reference TRBV7-2 and TRBJ1-6 for the parts outside the CDR3, the full variable domain is GAGVSQSPSNKVTEKGKDVELRCDPISGHTALYWYRQSLGQGLEFLIYFQGNSAPDKSGLPSDRFSAERTGGSVSTLTIQRTQQEDSAVYLCASSEGDRWNSPLHFGNGTRLTVT.

This clone has only one observation. This chain joins TRBV6-5 and TRBJ2-1, with D possibly being TRBD2 (7 bases). CDR3 size: 14 residues. V lost 10 bases and J lost 4, with 17 bases in between. The germline gives CDR1 MNHEY, CDR2 SVGAGI. The CDR3 DNA reads as TGTGCCACTCCCCGGGGGGCCCTATACAATGAGCAGTTCTTC. Amino acids: CATPRGALYNEQFF.

This rearrangement joins TRBV9 to TRBJ1-2, with D possibly matching TRBD1 (5 bases). CDR1 and CDR2 (germline): SGDLS, YYNGEE. Trimming took off 0 bases at V and 7 bases at J, with 13 bases between the two ends. The CDR3 loop spans 14 amino acids. CDR3 protein: CASSVDRTYSGYTF. In DNA form, the CDR3 reads TGTGCCAGCAGCGTAGACAGGACATATTCTGGCTACACCTTC.

This chain joins TRBV6-5 and TRBJ2-3; D is perhaps TRBD2 (6 bases). V dropped 0 bases and J dropped 5 bases, with 12 bases sitting between them. The germline CDR1 and CDR2 sequences are MNHEY and SVGAGI. The CDR3 has 15 amino acids. The CDR3 DNA reads TGTGCCAGCAGTTACTCCGGGGGTTCGGGAGATACGCAGTATTTT. As protein: CASSYSGGSGDTQYF.

The V call is TRBV18, the J call TRBJ2-2, with D perhaps TRBD1 or TRBD2 (5 bases each). CDR3 length equals 16 residues. Trimming cost V 1 base and J 3 bases, with 12 bases left between them. CDR1 and CDR2 (germline): KGHSH, LQKENI. The DNA of the CDR3 is TGTGCCAGCTCACCACTTGGGGGAAGGGACACCGGGGAGCTGTTTTTT. It translates to CASSPLGGRDTGELFF.

V usage is TRBV5-5 and J usage is TRBJ2-1; no firm D call. Trimming shortened V by 2 bases and J by 2 bases, and 11 bases separated the two germline ends. This CDR3 is 15 amino acids long. CDR1 SGHKS and CDR2 YYEKEE come from the germline V gene (reference sequence). This CDR3 reads CASSFVNRTYNEQFF. The CDR3 bases are TGTGCCAGCAGCTTCGTTAACAGAACCTACAATGAGCAGTTCTTC.

The gene calls are TRBV28 and TRBJ1-5; 7 nucleotides line up with TRBD1. The V gene end was trimmed by 5 bases and the J gene end by 7 bases; junction bases not matched to a gene: 8. Germline V gene sequence: CDR1 MDHEN, CDR2 SYDVKM. This CDR3 contains 14 residues. The CDR3 bases are TGTGCCAGCAGTATTACAGGGGCTGGGCAGCCCCAGCATTTT. This gives the protein CASSITGAGQPQHF.

The chain joins TRBV9 to TRBJ1-2; the match to TRBD1 covers 8 bases. Trimming at V came to 0 bases and at J to 8 bases, leaving 9 bases not matched to a gene. The CDR3 spans 15 residues. Germline loops: CDR1 SGDLS, CDR2 YYNGEE. CDR3 nucleotide sequence: TGTGCCAGCAGCGTAGATACAGGGGGGCGTTTGGGCTACACCTTC. Its protein product is CASSVDTGGRLGYTF.

The rearrangement joins TRBV29-1 to TRBJ1-2; D remains unclear. V was trimmed by 5 bases and J by 1 base, leaving 11 bases between them. The germline gives CDR1 SQVTM, CDR2 ANQGSEA. The CDR3 consists of 13 residues. CDR3 sequence reads: CSVLRTVNYGYTF. DNA for the CDR3: TGCAGCGTTCTCCGGACGGTTAACTATGGCTACACCTTC.

This CDR3 is CASTQTGSGYTF. CDR3 coding DNA: TGTGCCAGCACCCAGACAGGGAGCGGCTACACCTTC. The V and J genes are TRBV12-3 or TRBV12-4 and TRBJ1-2; the match to TRBD1 covers 7 bases. The CDR3 is 12 residues long. V shed 7 bases and J 8 bases; nucleotides not matched to a gene: 7.

In its sample, this clone was seen once. The V call is TRBV10-2, the J call TRBJ2-7; maybe TRBD1 (6 bases). The V gene's germline CDR1 is WSHSY and CDR2 SAAADI. The CDR3 spans 12 residues. Trimming took 7 bases from V and 3 from J, leaving 10 bases between them. The CDR3 DNA reads as TGCGCCAGCAAACAGGGTATCTACGAGCAGTACTTC. It yields the protein CASKQGIYEQYF.

The rearrangement uses TRBV5-3 and TRBJ1-1; D not certain. TRBV5-3 is an ORF, and what it does is uncertain. V lost 4 bases and J lost 1, with 11 bases in between. This CDR3 region has 14 residues. CDR3 residues: CARSPPTRNTEAFF. The CDR3 DNA follows: TGTGCCAGAAGCCCCCCAACCCGGAACACTGAAGCTTTCTTT.

The V and J genes are TRBV7-3 and TRBJ2-5, with D possibly being TRBD1 or TRBD2 (5 bases each). The CDR3 is made up of 15 amino acids. V lost 4 bases to trimming and J lost 4 bases, with 16 bases between them. The germline gives CDR1 SGHTA, CDR2 FQGTGA. The CDR3 region has the DNA TGTGCCAGCAGCTCGCTTGGGGGACGCACAGAGACCCAGTACTTC. Its protein product is CASSSLGGRTETQYF.

The chain combines TRBV6-1 with TRBJ1-5; tentatively, D is TRBD1 (5 bases). Trimming removed 3 bases from V and 10 bases from J, with 13 bases in between. Looked up from germline, CDR1 is MNHNS and CDR2 is SASEGT. There are 13 residues in the CDR3. CDR3 sequence (DNA): TGTGCCAGCAGTGACGCAGGGACGGGACCCCAGCATTTT. It encodes CASSDAGTGPQHF.

In its sample, this clone was seen once. The chain has TRBV5-6 and TRBJ2-2, with TRBD2 identical over 8 bases. The CDR3 covers 16 residues. Losses at the gene ends were 4 bases for V and 1 base for J; bases not matched to a gene: 6. CDR1 is SGHDT, CDR2 YYEEEE, per germline. The CDR3 nucleotides are TGTGCCAGCAGCCCGGGACGGGGGGGGAACACCGGGGAGCTGTTTTTT. Translated: CASSPGRGGNTGELFF.

The chain combines TRBV30 with TRBJ2-3; D gene unclear. This CDR3 region has 13 residues. V gave up 2 bases and J gave up 6 bases, with 12 bases separating them. Per the germline V gene, CDR1 is GTSNPN and CDR2 is SVGIG (reference sequence). The CDR3 nucleotides are TGTGCCTGGAGTCTCCTCTTCGGGGATACGCAGTATTTT. Its protein product is CAWSLLFGDTQYF.

The chain carries TRBV12-5 and TRBJ2-5; D unresolved. Germline V CDR1 and CDR2: LGHNT, FRNRAP. This CDR3 has 17 residues. V lost 2 bases and J 0 bases, leaving 16 bases between the germline ends. This CDR3 reads CASGLSRFPRYQETQYF. The CDR3 DNA sequence: TGTGCTAGTGGTTTGTCACGGTTCCCCCGATACCAAGAGACCCAGTACTTC.

This chain uses TRBV5-1 with TRBJ1-6; 7 bases agree with TRBD1. V was pared by 1 base and J by 0 bases, with 7 bases of the junction left unmatched. The CDR3 covers 18 residues. The germline V gene encodes CDR1 SGHRS and CDR2 YFSETQ. The CDR3 DNA reads TGCGCCAGCAGCTTGTGGGGACAGACGAGCTCCTATAATTCACCCCTCCACTTT. Its protein is CASSLWGQTSSYNSPLHF.

The genes are TRBV5-4 and TRBJ2-7; D ambiguous. Trimming stripped 3 bases from V and 4 bases from J, with 17 bases between. Per the germline V gene, CDR1 is SGHNT and CDR2 is YYREEE (reference sequence). CDR3 size: 15 residues. The CDR3 spells CASSSTLNGRYEQYF. The CDR3 DNA follows: TGTGCCAGCAGCTCCACCCTTAACGGAAGGTACGAGCAGTACTTC.

The V and J genes are TRBV19 and TRBJ1-2, with D tentatively TRBD1 (6 bases). CDR1 LNHDA and CDR2 SQIVND come from the germline V gene (reference sequence). This CDR3 has 15 amino acids. The germline V and J ends were trimmed by 1 base and 4 bases, with 13 bases remaining between them. CDR3 nucleotides: TGTGCCAGTAGTATAGTGGGGGGGGCCACCTATGGCTACACCTTC. This encodes CASSIVGGATYGYTF.

This chain links TRBV28 with TRBJ2-7; no clear D gene. V was cut by 3 bases and J by 0 bases, with 9 bases left in between. The CDR3 is 14 amino acids. The V gene's germline CDR1 is MDHEN and CDR2 SYDVKM. The CDR3 sequence: CASSLGGDSYEQYF. The CDR3, as DNA: TGTGCCAGCAGTTTGGGCGGCGACTCCTACGAGCAGTACTTC.

There are a few counts of this clone. Here the CDR3 reads CASSNTGELFF. The DNA of the CDR3 is TGCGCCAGCTCTAACACCGGGGAGCTGTTTTTT. The V and J genes are TRBV10-2 and TRBJ2-2; D is unclear. V lost 8 bases and J 2 bases, leaving 3 bases between the germline ends. Germline V gene lookup returns CDR1 WSHSY and CDR2 SAAADI. The CDR3 has 11 residues.

The chain combines TRBV20-1 with TRBJ1-1; D is undetermined. The V end lost 6 bases, the J end lost 8 bases, and 10 bases lay between the germline ends. CDR1 is DFQATT and CDR2 is SNEGSKA in the germline V gene (reference sequence). CDR3 length: 10 residues. The CDR3 nucleotides read TGCAGTGCCGCGGTATTAGAAGCTTTCTTT. Its protein product is CSAAVLEAFF.

J is TRBJ1-6 and V is TRBV27, with D uncertain. CDR1 is MNHEY and CDR2 is SMNVEV in the germline V gene (reference sequence). Trimming cost V 4 bases and J 5 bases, with 9 bases left between them. CDR3 length: 14 residues. This CDR3 reads CASSWSLDNSPLHF. CDR3 in DNA: TGTGCCAGCAGTTGGAGCTTGGATAATTCACCCCTCCACTTT.

The chain uses TRBV6-5 and TRBJ2-7, with unresolved D. Trimming stripped 4 bases from V and 3 bases from J, with 13 bases between. The length of the CDR3 is 14 residues. Germline CDR1 and CDR2: MNHEY and SVGAGI. Here the CDR3 reads CASSSAVTFYEQYF. The CDR3 DNA is TGTGCCAGCAGTTCGGCGGTTACGTTCTACGAGCAGTACTTC.

The CDR3 sequence is CSVERGQENTEAFF. The CDR3 DNA reads TGCAGCGTTGAAAGAGGACAGGAAAACACTGAAGCTTTCTTT. This chain links TRBV29-1 with TRBJ1-1, with 7 bases lining up with TRBD1. V shed 2 bases and J 2 bases; nucleotides not matched to a gene: 5. The CDR3 spans 14 residues. Per the germline V gene, CDR1 is SQVTM and CDR2 is ANQGSEA. Full variable domain (remainder filled in from reference TRBV29-1 and TRBJ1-1): SAVISQKPSRDICQRGTSLTIQCQVDSQVTMMFWYRQQPGQSLTLIATANQGSEATYESGFVIDKFPISRPNLTFSTLTVSNMSPEDSSIYLCSVERGQENTEAFFGQGTRLTVV.

The V call is TRBV3-1 (or the pseudogene TRBV3-2), the J call TRBJ2-5; D gene uncertain. There are 13 residues in the CDR3. CDR1 and CDR2 (germline): LGHDT, YNNKEL (reference sequence). V was clipped by 4 bases and J by 4 bases, with 10 bases between them. The CDR3 here is CASSPLTLETQYF. The CDR3 region has the DNA TGTGCCAGCAGCCCTTTAACTTTAGAGACCCAGTACTTC.

V usage is TRBV19 and J usage is TRBJ2-1, with 7 bases aligning to TRBD2. The CDR3 extends over 17 amino acids. The germline V gene encodes CDR1 LNHDA and CDR2 SQIVND (reference sequence). Trimming removed 5 bases from V and 12 bases from J; junction bases left unmatched: 22. The CDR3 is CASSGGGTSKPVQGQFF. The CDR3 DNA reads TGTGCCAGTAGTGGGGGGGGGACTTCCAAGCCAGTACAAGGGCAGTTCTTC.

The chain joins TRBV5-1 to TRBJ1-6; D gene uncertain. Germline values: CDR1 SGHRS, CDR2 YFSETQ. CDR3 size: 14 residues. V lost 2 bases and J lost 1, with 4 bases in between. This CDR3 reads CASSFESYNSPLHF. In nucleotides, the CDR3 is TGCGCCAGCAGCTTTGAGTCCTATAATTCACCCCTCCACTTT.

This chain connects TRBV27 to TRBJ1-2; 9 nucleotides match TRBD1. Germline values: CDR1 MNHEY, CDR2 SMNVEV (reference sequence). J was trimmed by 3 bases and V by 6 bases; bases with no gene match: 11. This CDR3 contains 16 residues. This CDR3 reads CASRINRGRLDYGYTF. In nucleotides, the CDR3 is TGTGCCAGCAGAATCAACAGGGGGCGCTTGGACTATGGCTACACCTTC.